Included here is one T cell receptor (beta chain) sequence, with context. This entry belongs to a study of blood T cell repertoires in COVID-19. Overall study: The United States, Italy and Spain were the sources of the acute and convalescent COVID-19 samples. PBMCs, B-cell-depleted T cells, or T cells provided the cDNA or gDNA that made up the material.

In the study's own analysis: Reference gene primer amplification in the assay estimated nucleated cell counts. Sequencing was performed with immunoSEQ multiplex PCR; in TCRdb, only in-frame clones are kept and a portion is missing. V and J calls and clone size are copied from that table; D and trimming were computed from the DNA. The profile shows under 90,000 clones, over 80% of them singletons. Source material: peripheral blood. The clonotype was recovered from a woman aged 80 or over with active or convalescent COVID-19.

CDR3 bases: TGTGCCAGCTCACCAAGCCGGGATTTCCTGATCACGCAGTATTTT. This gives the protein CASSPSRDFLITQYF. The rearrangement uses TRBV18 and TRBJ2-3, with D possibly being TRBD2 (5 bases). V lost 2 bases and J lost 9, with 18 bases in between. Germline-derived CDR1 and CDR2 are KGHSH and LQKENI. CDR3 length: 15 amino acids.